One sample yielded the 30 T cell receptor beta chains listed below, sequenced in a study of shared T cell receptors in the human thymus. TCRdb's copy holds only in-frame clones and misses some; the assay was immunoSEQ multiplex PCR. The sample shows about 380,000 clones, approximately 95% of them seen only once. Sample: thymocytes. Every receptor here comes from a human donor.

This clone was counted a few times. This chain uses TRBV18 with TRBJ2-1, with D hard to call. The CDR3 consists of 14 residues. The ends were cut back, 1 base at V and 10 bases at J, with 14 bases in the middle. Germline V lookup: CDR1 KGHSH, CDR2 LQKENI. The CDR3 nucleotides read TGTGCCAGCTCACCACAGACTCCGCCAGTAGAGCAGTTCTTC. Translating it yields CASSPQTPPVEQFF. Based on the CDR3 plus reference TRBV18 and TRBJ2-1, the full variable domain is NAGVMQNPRHLVRRRGQEARLRCSPMKGHSHVYWYRQLPEEGLKFMVYLQKENIIDESGMPKERFSAEFPKEGPSILRIQQVVRGDSAAYFCASSPQTPPVEQFFGPGTRLTVL.

The genes are TRBV27 and TRBJ2-1; possibly TRBD2 for D (6 bases). The germline gives CDR1 MNHEY, CDR2 SMNVEV (reference sequence). CDR3 length equals 15 residues. The V end was cut by 5 bases, the J end by 4 bases, with 15 bases between. The CDR3 sequence is CASSKPERVYNEQFF. The CDR3 bases are TGTGCCAGCAGTAAACCCGAGCGGGTATACAATGAGCAGTTCTTC.

This clone was seen just once. The chain combines TRBV19 with TRBJ2-7, with 8 nucleotides matching TRBD2. The CDR3 spans 16 residues. From germline, CDR1 is LNHDA and CDR2 SQIVND (reference sequence). The V and J ends lost 3 bases and 8 bases, in that order; junction bases with no gene match: 15. For the CDR3, the DNA is TGTGCCAGTAGTATTCGTGGCACTAGCGGTCCCCTTAAGCAGTACTTC. It encodes CASSIRGTSGPLKQYF.

This clone was found once. The J gene is TRBJ1-5, the V gene TRBV5-4; D is possibly TRBD1 (6 bases). From germline, CDR1 is SGHNT and CDR2 YYREEE (reference sequence). CDR3 length equals 17 residues. V dropped 4 bases and J dropped 0 bases, with 17 bases sitting between them. The CDR3 spells CASSQGPGVNSNQPQHF. CDR3 in DNA: TGTGCCAGCAGCCAGGGGCCTGGAGTAAATAGCAATCAGCCCCAGCATTTT.

The chain joins TRBV4-2 to TRBJ1-2; TRBD1 is a possible D gene (6 bases). CDR3 length: 18 residues. Germline CDR1 reads LGHNA; CDR2 reads YNFKEQ. Deletions cut 5 bases from V and 8 bases from J, with 30 bases between. The CDR3 DNA is TGTGCCAGCAGCGTTGGGGGGCCGCGAAGAGGGGTCTCGAGGGGCTACACCTTC. It encodes CASSVGGPRRGVSRGYTF.

The V call is TRBV5-4, the J call TRBJ2-7, with a weak D call TRBD1 (6 bases). V was clipped by 4 bases and J by 3 bases, with 17 bases between them. Germline assignment: CDR1 SGHNT and CDR2 YYREEE (reference sequence). The CDR3 totals 15 residues. The CDR3 nucleotides read TGTGCCAGCAGCCCTGGGACACAGAAATTCTACGAGCAGTACTTC. It specifies CASSPGTQKFYEQYF.

The rearrangement joins TRBV7-9 to TRBJ1-5, with unresolved D. The CDR3 is made up of 16 amino acids. In germline, CDR1 is SEHNR, CDR2 FQNEAQ (reference sequence). V was cut by 1 base and J by 0 bases, with 10 bases left in between. The CDR3 region is CASSLESPYSNQPQHF. The DNA of the CDR3 is TGTGCCAGCAGCTTAGAGAGCCCCTATAGCAATCAGCCCCAGCATTTT.

The chain couples TRBV6-5 to TRBJ1-2; unclear D gene. Trimming stripped 10 bases from V and 2 bases from J, with 14 bases between. Germline assignment: CDR1 MNHEY and CDR2 SVGAGI. This CDR3 has 13 amino acids. CDR3 loop: CATKKGLNYGYTF. DNA for the CDR3: TGTGCCACCAAGAAAGGTCTCAACTATGGCTACACCTTC.

The chain carries TRBV5-6 and TRBJ2-7; tentatively, D is TRBD1 (5 bases). The CDR3 length is 13 residues. V gave up 2 bases and J gave up 4 bases, with 10 bases separating them. Germline CDR1 SGHDT, CDR2 YYEEEE. CDR3 bases: TGTGCCAGCAGCTTAGGCACAGGTTACGAGCAGTACTTC. Its translation: CASSLGTGYEQYF.

The chain is built from TRBV28 and TRBJ1-3; no firm D call. Looked up from germline, CDR1 is MDHEN and CDR2 is SYDVKM. Trimming removed 2 bases at V and 4 bases at J, with 12 bases between. There are 15 residues in the CDR3. Here the CDR3 reads CASSLIAGGGNTIYF. The CDR3 DNA is TGTGCCAGCAGTTTAATCGCAGGCGGGGGAAACACCATATATTTT.

The V gene is TRBV6-1, the J gene TRBJ1-1, with D maybe TRBD1 (5 bases). V was pared by 6 bases and J by 1 base, with 12 bases between. CDR1 MNHNS and CDR2 SASEGT come from the germline V gene. The CDR3 runs to 14 residues. This CDR3 reads CASSDSGANTEAFF. The CDR3 DNA is TGTGCCAGCAGCGACTCCGGGGCGAACACTGAAGCTTTCTTT.

This clone was detected only once. The chain has TRBV28 and TRBJ2-3; 7 positions agree with TRBD1. The germline CDR1 and CDR2 sequences are MDHEN and SYDVKM. The CDR3 has 17 residues. J lost 0 bases, V lost 5 bases, and 11 bases had no gene match. CDR3 residues: CASSIAPDRVSTDTQYF. CDR3 bases: TGTGCCAGCAGTATCGCCCCAGACAGGGTGAGCACAGATACGCAGTATTTT.

This chain joins TRBV23-1 and TRBJ2-4, with D possibly being TRBD2 (7 bases). TRBV23-1 is known as an ORF, though its function is uncertain. Trimming took off 1 base at V and 8 bases at J, with 21 bases between the two ends. The CDR3 length is 17 residues. The DNA for the CDR3 is TGCGCCAGCAGTCAATTGGGAAGGGGGACGGGGGGTCACATTCAGTACTTC. Its protein is CASSQLGRGTGGHIQYF.

The chain has TRBV30 and TRBJ2-2, with 15 bases that match TRBD2. The CDR3 is 18 residues long. V trimming: 2 bases; J trimming: 4 bases; junction bases outside the gene matches: 8. From germline, CDR1 is GTSNPN and CDR2 SVGIG (reference sequence). The CDR3 sequence: CAWSTGLAGGPGTGELFF. CDR3 coding DNA: TGTGCCTGGAGTACCGGACTAGCGGGAGGGCCTGGCACCGGGGAGCTGTTTTTT.

This CDR3 reads CAWTTLRPWSGRAYEQYF. The CDR3, as DNA: TGTGCCTGGACCACCCTCCGACCCTGGAGCGGGAGGGCGTATGAGCAGTACTTC. The genes are TRBV30 and TRBJ2-7, with 10 bases matching TRBD2. V was clipped by 4 bases and J by 7 bases; unmatched bases: 22. The CDR3 contains 18 residues. In germline, CDR1 is GTSNPN, CDR2 SVGIG (reference sequence).

This clone was counted a single time. This chain links TRBV28 with TRBJ1-3, with D possibly being TRBD1 (6 bases). Germline CDR1 is MDHEN and CDR2 is SYDVKM. V dropped 2 bases and J dropped 3 bases, with 23 bases sitting between them. CDR3 length: 19 residues. The CDR3 here is CASSLVWGRRKPIGNTIYF. DNA of the CDR3: TGTGCCAGCAGTTTAGTTTGGGGGCGACGTAAGCCTATTGGAAACACCATATATTTT.

This chain links TRBV13 with TRBJ2-7, with 11 bases fitting TRBD2. This CDR3 contains 19 residues. Germline-derived CDR1 and CDR2 are PRHDT and FYEKMQ (reference sequence). With 6 bases clipped from V and 1 base from J, the junction kept 17 bases outside the gene matches. The CDR3 region has the DNA TGTGCCAGCAGTTACCGGGACCGCACCACTAGCGGGGGTTCCTACGAGCAGTACTTC. Residues: CASSYRDRTTSGGSYEQYF.

DNA of the CDR3: TGTGCCAGCAGTTTGGCTCCACGCGAAAAACTGTTTTTT. Translating it yields CASSLAPREKLFF. This rearrangement joins TRBV6-6 to TRBJ1-4; D is unresolved. Germline CDR1 MNHNY, CDR2 SVGAGI (reference sequence). V lost 4 bases, J lost 8 bases, and 11 bases lay in between. This CDR3 spans 13 amino acids.

The J gene is TRBJ2-1, the V gene TRBV27, with TRBD2 matching over 11 bases. The CDR3 is 18 residues long. CDR1 and CDR2 (germline): MNHEY, SMNVEV (reference sequence). The junction had 12 bases not matched to a gene; V was cut back by 0 bases and J by 8 bases. The CDR3 nucleotides are TGTGCCAGCAGTTTATCGGTTCTAGCGGGAGGCCCCTCGGATGAGCAGTTCTTC. Residues: CASSLSVLAGGPSDEQFF.

V usage is TRBV28 and J usage is TRBJ2-7; TRBD1 matches 8 bases. The CDR3 is made up of 13 amino acids. Germline trimming cut 5 bases from V and 3 bases from J; bases unmatched to any gene: 3. The germline gives CDR1 MDHEN, CDR2 SYDVKM. CDR3 sequence reads: CASSRQGSYEQYF. CDR3 nucleotide sequence: TGTGCCAGCAGTCGACAGGGGAGCTACGAGCAGTACTTC.

The J gene is TRBJ1-1, the V gene TRBV27; D may be TRBD1 (5 bases). Germline V gene lookup returns CDR1 MNHEY and CDR2 SMNVEV (reference sequence). The CDR3 runs 14 residues. V was pared by 4 bases and J by 4 bases, with 13 bases between. This CDR3 is CASSSVAQGTEAFF. In nucleotides, the CDR3 is TGTGCCAGCAGTTCTGTGGCGCAGGGCACTGAAGCTTTCTTT.

The chain couples TRBV27 to TRBJ2-7; TRBD1 might be the D (5 bases). V lost 10 bases and J lost 2, with 12 bases in between. In germline, CDR1 is MNHEY, CDR2 SMNVEV (reference sequence). The CDR3 loop spans 12 amino acids. CDR3 coding DNA: TGTGCCACCTCGGACACAACCTACGAGCAGTACTTC. This codes for CATSDTTYEQYF.

The gene calls are TRBV28 and TRBJ1-1; D might be TRBD1 (5 bases). Trimming shortened V by 6 bases and J by 3 bases, and 17 bases separated the two germline ends. This CDR3 comprises 15 residues. Germline CDR1 MDHEN, CDR2 SYDVKM. The CDR3 spells CASSATGTVDTEAFF. Written as DNA, the CDR3 is TGTGCCAGCAGCGCTACCGGGACGGTTGACACTGAAGCTTTCTTT.

The chain couples TRBV10-2 to TRBJ2-2; 10 bases are shared with TRBD2. V dropped 7 bases and J dropped 0; count of bases not matched to a gene: 8. CDR3 length equals 17 residues. Germline CDR1 reads WSHSY; CDR2 reads SAAADI. In nucleotides, the CDR3 is TGCGCCAGCAAGCCTAGCGGGAGCGACGCGAACACCGGGGAGCTGTTTTTT. It encodes CASKPSGSDANTGELFF.

The chain links TRBV4-1 to TRBJ2-3; 7 bases line up with TRBD2. The CDR3 totals 15 residues. V gave up 1 base and J gave up 3 bases; unmatched junction bases: 4. Germline lookup yields CDR1 MGHRA and CDR2 YSYEKL. The CDR3 loop reads CASSQALAVTDTQYF. The CDR3 coding sequence is TGCGCCAGCAGCCAAGCTCTAGCGGTTACAGATACGCAGTATTTT.

This chain connects TRBV12-5 to TRBJ2-7, with 9 bases aligning to TRBD2. Germline assignment: CDR1 LGHNT and CDR2 FRNRAP. With V trimmed by 5 bases and J by 4 bases, 9 bases remained unmatched. This CDR3 has 15 amino acids. The CDR3 region is CASGRPAGGWYEQYF. The CDR3 DNA reads TGTGCTAGTGGTCGCCCAGCGGGGGGTTGGTACGAGCAGTACTTC.

The rearrangement joins TRBV19 to TRBJ1-1; a weak D match, TRBD1 (5 bases). V shed 5 bases and J shed 1 base, with 14 bases lying between them. Germline CDR1 LNHDA, CDR2 SQIVND (reference sequence). The CDR3 runs 15 residues. CDR3 nucleotides: TGTGCCAGTAGTCTGGGACCCAAAGAGAACACTGAAGCTTTCTTT. This codes for CASSLGPKENTEAFF.

This chain uses TRBV27 with TRBJ2-1; TRBD2 aligns across 12 bases. CDR3 length: 21 residues. Germline-derived CDR1 and CDR2 are MNHEY and SMNVEV (reference sequence). The ends lost 2 bases at V and 3 bases at J; junction bases unmatched: 17. CDR3 loop: CASSLATLAGGNFRFYNEQFF. CDR3 coding DNA: TGTGCCAGCAGTTTAGCGACACTAGCGGGAGGTAATTTTCGGTTCTACAATGAGCAGTTCTTC.

The DNA for the CDR3 is TGCGCCAGCAGCTTCCTCCCTAGCGGGAGGGCCGTCTACGAGCAGTACTTC. It specifies CASSFLPSGRAVYEQYF. This chain uses TRBV5-1 with TRBJ2-7; 12 positions agree with TRBD2. Trimming at V came to 2 bases and at J to 3 bases, leaving 9 bases not matched to a gene. This CDR3 has 17 residues. Germline V lookup: CDR1 SGHRS, CDR2 YFSETQ. Based on the CDR3 plus reference TRBV5-1 and TRBJ2-7, the full variable domain is KAGVTQTPRYLIKTRGQQVTLSCSPISGHRSVSWYQQTPGQGLQFLFEYFSETQRNKGNFPGRFSGRQFSNSRSEMNVSTLELGDSALYLCASSFLPSGRAVYEQYFGPGTRLTVT.

The chain joins TRBV28 to TRBJ1-1; D ambiguous. V was pared by 9 bases and J by 5 bases, with 13 bases between. This CDR3 has 12 residues. Germline V gene sequence: CDR1 MDHEN, CDR2 SYDVKM. The CDR3 is CARGSEDTEAFF. Written as DNA, the CDR3 is TGTGCCAGGGGCTCCGAGGATACTGAAGCTTTCTTT.